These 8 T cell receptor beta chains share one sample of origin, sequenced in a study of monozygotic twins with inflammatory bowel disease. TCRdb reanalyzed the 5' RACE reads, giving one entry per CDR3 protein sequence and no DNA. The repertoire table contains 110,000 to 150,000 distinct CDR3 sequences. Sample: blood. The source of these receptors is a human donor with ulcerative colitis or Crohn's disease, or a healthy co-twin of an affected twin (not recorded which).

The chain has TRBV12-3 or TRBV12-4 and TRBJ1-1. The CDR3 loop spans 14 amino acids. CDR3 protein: CASSVLLLDTEAFF.

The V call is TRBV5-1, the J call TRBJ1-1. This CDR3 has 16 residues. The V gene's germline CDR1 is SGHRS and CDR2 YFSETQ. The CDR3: CASSLAEFLPSPEAFF.

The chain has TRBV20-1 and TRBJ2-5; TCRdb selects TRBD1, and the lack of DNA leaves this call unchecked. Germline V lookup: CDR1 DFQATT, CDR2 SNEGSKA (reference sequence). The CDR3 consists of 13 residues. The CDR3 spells CSATRTLQETQYF.

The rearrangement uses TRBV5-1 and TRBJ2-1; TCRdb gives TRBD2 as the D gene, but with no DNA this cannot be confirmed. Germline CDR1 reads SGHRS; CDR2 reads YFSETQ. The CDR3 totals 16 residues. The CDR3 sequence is CASSLILAGGSGEQFF. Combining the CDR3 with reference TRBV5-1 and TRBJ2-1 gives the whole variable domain KAGVTQTPRYLIKTRGQQVTLSCSPISGHRSVSWYQQTPGQGLQFLFEYFSETQRNKGNFPGRFSGRQFSNSRSEMNVSTLELGDSALYLCASSLILAGGSGEQFFGPGTRLTVL.

The CDR3 reads CASRRTGWGYNEQFF. The chain joins TRBV11-2 to TRBJ2-1; the TCRdb D gene call, TRBD1, has no DNA to confirm it. The CDR3 totals 15 residues. Germline values: CDR1 SGHAT, CDR2 FQNNGV.

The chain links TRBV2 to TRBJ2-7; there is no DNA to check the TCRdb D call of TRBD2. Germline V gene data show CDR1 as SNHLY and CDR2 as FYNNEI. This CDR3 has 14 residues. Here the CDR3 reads CASLRGGGPYEQYF.

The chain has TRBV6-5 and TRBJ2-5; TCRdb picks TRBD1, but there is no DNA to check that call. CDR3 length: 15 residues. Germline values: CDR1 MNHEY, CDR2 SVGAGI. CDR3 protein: CASSSSGTGRETQYF.

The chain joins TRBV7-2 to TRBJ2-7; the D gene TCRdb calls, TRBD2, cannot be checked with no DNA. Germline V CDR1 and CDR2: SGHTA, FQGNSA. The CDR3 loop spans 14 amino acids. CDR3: CASSLAGGRWEQYF.